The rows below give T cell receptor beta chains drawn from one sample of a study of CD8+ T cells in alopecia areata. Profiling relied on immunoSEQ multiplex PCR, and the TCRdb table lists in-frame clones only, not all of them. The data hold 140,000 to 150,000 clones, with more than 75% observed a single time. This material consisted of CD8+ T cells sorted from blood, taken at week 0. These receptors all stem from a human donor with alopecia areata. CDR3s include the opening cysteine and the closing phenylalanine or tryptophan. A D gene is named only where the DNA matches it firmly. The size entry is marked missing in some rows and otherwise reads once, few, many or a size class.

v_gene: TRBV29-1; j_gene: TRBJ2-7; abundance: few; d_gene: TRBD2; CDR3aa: CSVPGTSSYEQYF; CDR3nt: TGCAGCGTGCCCGGGACTAGCTCTTACGAGCAGTACTTC
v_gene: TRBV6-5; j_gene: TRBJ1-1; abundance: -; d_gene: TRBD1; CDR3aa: CASSLTGTGGTEAFF; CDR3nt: TGTGCCAGCAGTTTAACCGGGACAGGGGGCACTGAAGCTTTCTTT
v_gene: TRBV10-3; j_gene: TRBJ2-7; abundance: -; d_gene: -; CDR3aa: CAISEGGSLYEQYF; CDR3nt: TGTGCCATCAGTGAAGGAGGCTCCCTTTACGAGCAGTACTTC
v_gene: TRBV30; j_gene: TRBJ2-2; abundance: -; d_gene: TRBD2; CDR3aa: CACFSTSAATGELFF; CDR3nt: TGTGCCTGTTTCTCGACTAGCGCGGCGACCGGGGAGCTGTTTTTT
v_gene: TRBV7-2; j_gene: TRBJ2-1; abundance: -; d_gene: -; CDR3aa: CASSSWHRSDEQFF; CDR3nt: TGTGCCAGCAGCTCATGGCACCGGAGCGATGAGCAGTTCTTC
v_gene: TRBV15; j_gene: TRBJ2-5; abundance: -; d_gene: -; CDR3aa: CATSKGMGRTQETQYF; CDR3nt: TGTGCCACCAGCAAAGGGATGGGACGGACACAAGAGACCCAGTACTTC
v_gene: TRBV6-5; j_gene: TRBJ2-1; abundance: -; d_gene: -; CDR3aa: CASSYQGSYNEQFF; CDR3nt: TGTGCCAGCAGTTACCAAGGCAGCTACAATGAGCAGTTCTTC
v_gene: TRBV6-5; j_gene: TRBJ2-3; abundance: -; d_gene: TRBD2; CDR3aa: CASSFRSGAADTQYF; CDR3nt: TGTGCCAGCAGTTTCCGAAGCGGGGCGGCAGATACGCAGTATTTT
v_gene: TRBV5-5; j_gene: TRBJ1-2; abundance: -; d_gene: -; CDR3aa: CASSGQPDSPTF; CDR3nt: TGTGCCAGCAGCGGCCAGCCCGATTCGCCCACCTTC
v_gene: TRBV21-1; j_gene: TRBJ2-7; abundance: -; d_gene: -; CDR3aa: CASSKALMVWAGGEQYF; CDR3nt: TGTGCCAGCAGCAAAGCGCTAATGGTCTGGGCGGGAGGGGAGCAGTACTTC
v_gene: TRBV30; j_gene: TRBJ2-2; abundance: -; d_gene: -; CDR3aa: CAWSVGAFWAGELFF; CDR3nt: TGTGCCTGGAGTGTAGGGGCCTTCTGGGCCGGGGAGCTGTTTTTT
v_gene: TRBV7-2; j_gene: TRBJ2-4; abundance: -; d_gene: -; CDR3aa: CASSPGNIQYF; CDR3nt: TGTGCCAGCAGCCCAGGAAACATTCAGTACTTC
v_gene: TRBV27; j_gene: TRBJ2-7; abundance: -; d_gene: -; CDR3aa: CASSQTGRAYEQYF; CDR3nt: TGTGCCAGCAGTCAGACCGGGAGAGCCTACGAGCAGTACTTC
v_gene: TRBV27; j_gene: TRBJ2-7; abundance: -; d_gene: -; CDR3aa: CASSFSSRYEQYF; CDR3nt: TGTGCCAGCAGTTTTAGTTCGCGGTACGAGCAGTACTTC
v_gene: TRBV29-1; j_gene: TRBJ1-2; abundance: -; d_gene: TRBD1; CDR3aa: CSVEEDRVGYTF; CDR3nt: TGCAGCGTTGAAGAAGACAGGGTTGGCTACACCTTC
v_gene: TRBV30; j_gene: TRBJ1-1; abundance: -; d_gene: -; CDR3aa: CAWSLRGTEAFF; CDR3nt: TGTGCCTGGAGTCTGAGGGGCACTGAAGCTTTCTTT
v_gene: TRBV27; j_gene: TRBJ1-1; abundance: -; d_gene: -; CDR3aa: CASSFSLRTEAFF; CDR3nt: TGTGCCAGCAGTTTTTCGTTGCGCACTGAAGCTTTCTTT
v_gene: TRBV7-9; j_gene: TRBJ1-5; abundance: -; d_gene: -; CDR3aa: CASSERDQPQHF; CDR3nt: TGTGCCAGCAGCGAAAGAGATCAGCCCCAGCATTTT
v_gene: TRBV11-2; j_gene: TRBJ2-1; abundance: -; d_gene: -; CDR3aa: CANSSTYPQIGAGNEQFF; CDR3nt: TGTGCCAACAGCTCCACATACCCCCAGATTGGGGCCGGCAATGAGCAGTTCTTC
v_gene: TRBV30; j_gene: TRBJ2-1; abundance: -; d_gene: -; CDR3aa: CAWSVGLLPPDNEQFF; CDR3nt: TGTGCCTGGAGTGTAGGACTACTCCCCCCCGACAATGAGCAGTTCTTC
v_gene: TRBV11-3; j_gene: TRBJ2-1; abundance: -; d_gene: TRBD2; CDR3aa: CASSQLAGGPEQFF; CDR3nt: TGTGCCAGCAGTCAACTAGCGGGAGGGCCTGAGCAGTTCTTC
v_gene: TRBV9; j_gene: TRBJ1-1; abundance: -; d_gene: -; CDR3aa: CASSVVKNTEAFF; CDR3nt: TGTGCCAGCAGCGTAGTTAAGAACACTGAAGCTTTCTTT
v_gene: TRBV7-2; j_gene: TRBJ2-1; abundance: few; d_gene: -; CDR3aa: CASSLVGGSSYNEQFF; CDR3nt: TGTGCCAGCAGCTTAGTCGGAGGGAGCTCCTACAATGAGCAGTTCTTC
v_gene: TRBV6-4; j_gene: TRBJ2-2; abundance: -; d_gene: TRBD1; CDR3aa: CASSDGQGAGELFF; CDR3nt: TGTGCCAGCAGTGACGGACAGGGGGCCGGGGAGCTGTTTTTT
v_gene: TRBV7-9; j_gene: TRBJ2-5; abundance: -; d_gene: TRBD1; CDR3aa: CASSSTGETQYF; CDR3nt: TGTGCTAGCAGCTCGACAGGGGAGACCCAGTACTTC
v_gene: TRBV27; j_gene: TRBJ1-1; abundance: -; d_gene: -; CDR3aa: CASSPQGNTEAFF; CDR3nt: TGTGCCAGCAGTCCACAGGGGAACACTGAAGCTTTCTTT
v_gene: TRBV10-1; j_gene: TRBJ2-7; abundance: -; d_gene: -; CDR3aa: CASSESFGRVEQYF; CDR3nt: TGCGCCAGCAGTGAGTCGTTCGGGAGAGTCGAGCAGTACTTC
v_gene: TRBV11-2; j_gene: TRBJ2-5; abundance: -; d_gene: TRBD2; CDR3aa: CASSLIAGGPETQYF; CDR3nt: TGTGCCAGCAGCTTAATAGCGGGAGGGCCCGAGACCCAGTACTTC
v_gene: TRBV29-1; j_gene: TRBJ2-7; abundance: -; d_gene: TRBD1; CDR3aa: CSVEVSGTGTYEQYF; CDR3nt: TGCAGCGTTGAGGTCTCCGGGACAGGGACCTACGAGCAGTACTTC
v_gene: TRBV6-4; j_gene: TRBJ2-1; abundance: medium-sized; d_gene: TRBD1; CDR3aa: CASSDRGHNEQFF; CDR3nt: TGTGCCAGCAGTGACAGGGGGCACAATGAGCAGTTCTTC
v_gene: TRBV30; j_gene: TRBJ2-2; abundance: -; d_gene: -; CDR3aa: CAWDTTGELFF; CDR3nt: TGTGCCTGGGATACCACCGGGGAGCTGTTTTTT
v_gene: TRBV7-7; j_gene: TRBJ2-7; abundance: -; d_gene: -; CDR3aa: CASSQSTGSYEQYF; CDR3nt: TGTGCCAGCAGCCAATCGACAGGTTCCTACGAGCAGTACTTC
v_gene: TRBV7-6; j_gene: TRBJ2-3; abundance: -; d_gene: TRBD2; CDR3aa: CASSLVDGGADTQYF; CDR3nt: TGTGCCAGCAGCTTAGTGGACGGGGGGGCGGATACGCAGTATTTT
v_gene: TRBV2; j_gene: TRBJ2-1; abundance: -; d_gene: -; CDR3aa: CASKTGTGNEQFF; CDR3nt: TGTGCCAGCAAAACCGGGACGGGGAATGAGCAGTTCTTC
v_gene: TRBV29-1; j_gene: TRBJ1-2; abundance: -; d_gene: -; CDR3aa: CSVERTNYGYTF; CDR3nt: TGCAGCGTTGAAAGAACTAACTATGGCTACACCTTC
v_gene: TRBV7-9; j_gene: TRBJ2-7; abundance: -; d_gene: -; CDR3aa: CASSLARAAYEQYF; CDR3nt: TGTGCCAGCAGCTTAGCGCGGGCGGCTTACGAGCAGTACTTC
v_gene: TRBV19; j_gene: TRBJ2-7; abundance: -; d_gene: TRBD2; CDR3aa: CATTPGTSGNYEQYF; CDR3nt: TGTGCCACGACTCCCGGGACTAGCGGCAACTACGAGCAGTACTTC
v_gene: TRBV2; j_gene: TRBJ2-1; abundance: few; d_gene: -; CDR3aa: CASRGFRGAFYNEQFF; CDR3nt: TGTGCCAGCCGGGGGTTCAGGGGGGCTTTCTACAATGAGCAGTTCTTC
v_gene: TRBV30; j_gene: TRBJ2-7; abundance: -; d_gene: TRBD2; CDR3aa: CAWSEGLAGVISYEQYF; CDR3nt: TGTGCCTGGAGTGAGGGACTAGCGGGAGTAATTTCCTACGAGCAGTACTTC
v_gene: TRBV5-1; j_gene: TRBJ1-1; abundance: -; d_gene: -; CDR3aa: CASRGMGAGEAFF; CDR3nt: TGCGCCAGCAGAGGTATGGGGGCTGGTGAAGCTTTCTTT
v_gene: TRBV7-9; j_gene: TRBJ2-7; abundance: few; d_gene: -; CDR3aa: CASSDNGGRTGSPYEQYF; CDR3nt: TGTGCCAGCAGCGACAACGGGGGGAGGACAGGGAGCCCCTACGAGCAGTACTTC
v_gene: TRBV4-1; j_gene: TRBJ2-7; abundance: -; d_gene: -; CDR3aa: CASSLKTGPSYEQYF; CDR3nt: TGCGCCAGCAGCCTAAAGACCGGGCCTTCCTACGAGCAGTACTTC
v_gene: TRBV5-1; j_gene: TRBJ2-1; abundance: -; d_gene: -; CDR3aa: CASSLAPESNEQFF; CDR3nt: TGCGCCAGCAGCTTGGCCCCTGAGTCCAATGAGCAGTTCTTC
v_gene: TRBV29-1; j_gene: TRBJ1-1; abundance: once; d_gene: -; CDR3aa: CSVEAFFEGNTEAFF; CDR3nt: TGCAGCGTTGAAGCCTTCTTTGAGGGGAACACTGAAGCTTTCTTT
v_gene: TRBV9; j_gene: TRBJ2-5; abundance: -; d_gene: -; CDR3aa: CASSVAGRQETQYF; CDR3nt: TGTGCCAGCAGCGTAGCGGGCAGACAAGAGACCCAGTACTTC
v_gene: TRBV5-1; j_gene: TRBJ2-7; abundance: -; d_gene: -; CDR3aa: CASSFDSSATYEQYF; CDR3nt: TGCGCCAGCAGCTTTGACAGTAGCGCAACCTACGAGCAGTACTTC
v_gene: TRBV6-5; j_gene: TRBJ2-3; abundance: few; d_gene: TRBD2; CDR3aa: CASSYGTSGTDTQYF; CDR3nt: TGTGCCAGCAGTTACGGCACTAGCGGAACAGATACGCAGTATTTT
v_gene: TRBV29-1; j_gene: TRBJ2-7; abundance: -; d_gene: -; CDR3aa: CSVEGPGGPYEQYF; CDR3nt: TGCAGCGTCGAGGGACCCGGGGGGCCCTACGAGCAGTACTTC
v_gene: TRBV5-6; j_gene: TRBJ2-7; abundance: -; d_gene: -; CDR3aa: CASSLGPGAYEQYF; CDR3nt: TGTGCCAGCAGCTTGGGGCCAGGAGCCTACGAGCAGTACTTC
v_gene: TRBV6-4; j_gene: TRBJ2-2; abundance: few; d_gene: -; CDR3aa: CASSDSGTTGELFF; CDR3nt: TGTGCCAGCAGTGACTCAGGGACAACCGGGGAGCTGTTTTTT
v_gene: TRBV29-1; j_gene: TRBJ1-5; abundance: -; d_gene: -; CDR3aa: CSVAGGLNQPQHF; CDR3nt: TGCAGCGTTGCCGGGGGACTCAATCAGCCCCAGCATTTT
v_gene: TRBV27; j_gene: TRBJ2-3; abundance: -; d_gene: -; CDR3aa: CAVQGVTDTQYF; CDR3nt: TGTGCCGTCCAGGGTGTTACAGATACGCAGTATTTT
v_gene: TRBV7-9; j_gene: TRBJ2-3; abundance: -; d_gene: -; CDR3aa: CASSSGTSEQYF; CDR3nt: TGTGCCAGCAGCTCCGGGACCTCGGAGCAGTATTTT
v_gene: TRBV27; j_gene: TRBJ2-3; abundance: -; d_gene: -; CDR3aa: CASSSANGDTQYF; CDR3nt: TGTGCCAGCAGTTCCGCAAATGGAGATACGCAGTATTTT
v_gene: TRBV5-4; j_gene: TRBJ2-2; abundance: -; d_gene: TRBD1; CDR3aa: CASSPPGQGHTGELFF; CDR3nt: TGTGCCAGCAGCCCGCCGGGACAGGGGCACACCGGGGAGCTGTTTTTT